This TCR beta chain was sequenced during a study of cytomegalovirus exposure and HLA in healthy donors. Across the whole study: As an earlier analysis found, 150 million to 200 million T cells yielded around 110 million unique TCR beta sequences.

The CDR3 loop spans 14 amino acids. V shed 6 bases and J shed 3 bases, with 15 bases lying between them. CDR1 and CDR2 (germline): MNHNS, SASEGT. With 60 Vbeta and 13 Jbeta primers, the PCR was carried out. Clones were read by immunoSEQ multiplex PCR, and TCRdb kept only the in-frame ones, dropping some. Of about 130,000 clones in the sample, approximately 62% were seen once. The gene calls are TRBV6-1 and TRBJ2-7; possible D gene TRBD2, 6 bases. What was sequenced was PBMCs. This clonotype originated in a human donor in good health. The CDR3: CASRGRTENYEQYF. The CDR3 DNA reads TGTGCCAGCAGGGGGAGGACGGAAAACTACGAGCAGTACTTC.